This record concerns one TCR beta chain sequence. V dropped 4 bases and J dropped 2; count of bases not matched to a gene: 8. In germline, CDR1 is SGDLS, CDR2 YYNGEE. The CDR3 runs 15 residues. These data come from a study of blood T cell repertoires in COVID-19. Study-wide background: Sources were T cells, B-cell-depleted T cells, or PBMCs; the material itself was cDNA or gDNA.

Per the authors' pipeline: Amplifying reference gene primers gave estimates of nucleated cell counts. Data came from immunoSEQ multiplex PCR; TCRdb stores just in-frame clones and leaves some out. That table supplies the V and J calls and clone size; D and trimming were determined from the DNA. Of over 150,000 clones detected, 90% to 95% appear once; the ten largest clones hold 0.7% to 0.8%. The receptor comes from a man aged 30-40 years with COVID-19, enrolled during active disease. The V and J genes are TRBV9 and TRBJ1-2, with TRBD1 matching over 7 bases. Input material: peripheral blood. The CDR3: CASSSGGLFNYGYTF. The CDR3 nucleotides are TGTGCCAGCAGCTCAGGGGGACTCTTCAACTATGGCTACACCTTC.